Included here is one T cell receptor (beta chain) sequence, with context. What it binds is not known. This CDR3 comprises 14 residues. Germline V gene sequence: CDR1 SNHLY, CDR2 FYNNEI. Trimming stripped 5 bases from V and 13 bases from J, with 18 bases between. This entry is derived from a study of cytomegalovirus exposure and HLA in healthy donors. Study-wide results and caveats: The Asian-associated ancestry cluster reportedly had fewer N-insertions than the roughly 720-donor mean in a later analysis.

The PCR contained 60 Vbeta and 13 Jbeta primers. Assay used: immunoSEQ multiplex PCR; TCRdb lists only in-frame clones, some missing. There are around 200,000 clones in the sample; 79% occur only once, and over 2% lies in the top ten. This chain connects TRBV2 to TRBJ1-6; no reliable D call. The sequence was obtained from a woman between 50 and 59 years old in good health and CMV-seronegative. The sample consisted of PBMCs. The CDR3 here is CASSSFGAKEPLHF. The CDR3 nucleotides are TGTGCCAGCAGTAGCTTCGGAGCAAAGGAGCCCCTCCACTTT.